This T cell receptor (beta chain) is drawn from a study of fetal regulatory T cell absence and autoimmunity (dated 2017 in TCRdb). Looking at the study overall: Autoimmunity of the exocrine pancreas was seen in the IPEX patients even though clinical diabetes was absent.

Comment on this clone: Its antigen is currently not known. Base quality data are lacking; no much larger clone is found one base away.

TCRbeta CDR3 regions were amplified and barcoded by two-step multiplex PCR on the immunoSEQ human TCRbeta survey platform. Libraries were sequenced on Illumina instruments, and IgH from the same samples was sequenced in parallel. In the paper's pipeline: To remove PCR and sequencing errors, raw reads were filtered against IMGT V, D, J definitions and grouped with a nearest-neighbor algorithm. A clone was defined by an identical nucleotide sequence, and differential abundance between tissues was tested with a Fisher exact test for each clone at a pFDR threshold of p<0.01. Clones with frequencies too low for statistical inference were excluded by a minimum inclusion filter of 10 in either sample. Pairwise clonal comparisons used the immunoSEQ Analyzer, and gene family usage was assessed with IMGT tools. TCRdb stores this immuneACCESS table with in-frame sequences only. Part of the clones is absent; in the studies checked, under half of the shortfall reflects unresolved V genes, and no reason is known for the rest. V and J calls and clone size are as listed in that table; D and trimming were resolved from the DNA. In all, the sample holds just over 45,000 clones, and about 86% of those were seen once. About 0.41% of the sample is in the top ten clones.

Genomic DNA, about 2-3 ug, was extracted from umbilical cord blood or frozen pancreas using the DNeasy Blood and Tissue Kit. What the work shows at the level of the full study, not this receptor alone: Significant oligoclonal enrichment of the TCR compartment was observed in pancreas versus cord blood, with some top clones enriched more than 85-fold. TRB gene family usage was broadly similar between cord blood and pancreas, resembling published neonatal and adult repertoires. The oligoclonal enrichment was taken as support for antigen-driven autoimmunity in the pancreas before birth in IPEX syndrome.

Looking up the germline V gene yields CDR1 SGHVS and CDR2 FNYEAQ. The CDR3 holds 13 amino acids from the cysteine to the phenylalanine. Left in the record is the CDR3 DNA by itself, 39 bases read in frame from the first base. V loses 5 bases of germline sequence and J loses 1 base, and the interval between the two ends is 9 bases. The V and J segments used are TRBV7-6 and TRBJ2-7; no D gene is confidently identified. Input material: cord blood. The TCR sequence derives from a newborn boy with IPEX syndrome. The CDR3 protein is CASSATDSYEQYF. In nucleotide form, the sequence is TGTGCCAGCAGCGCGACCGATTCCTACGAGCAGTACTTC.